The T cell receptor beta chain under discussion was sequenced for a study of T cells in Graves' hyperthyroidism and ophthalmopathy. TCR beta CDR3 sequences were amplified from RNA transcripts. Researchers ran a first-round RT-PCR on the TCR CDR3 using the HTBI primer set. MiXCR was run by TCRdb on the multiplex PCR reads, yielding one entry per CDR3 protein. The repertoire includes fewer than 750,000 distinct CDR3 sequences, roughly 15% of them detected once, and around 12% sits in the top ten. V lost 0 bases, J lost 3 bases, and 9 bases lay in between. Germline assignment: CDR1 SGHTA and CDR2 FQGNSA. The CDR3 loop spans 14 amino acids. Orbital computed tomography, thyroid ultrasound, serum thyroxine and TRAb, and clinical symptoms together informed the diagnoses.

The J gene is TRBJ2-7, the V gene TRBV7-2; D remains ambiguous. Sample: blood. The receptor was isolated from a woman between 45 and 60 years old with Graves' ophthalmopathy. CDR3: CASSLAAANYEQYF. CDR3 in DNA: TGTGCCAGCAGCTTAGCGGCGGCTAACTACGAGCAGTACTTC.